These T cell receptor beta chains were read from a single sample in a study of T-cell memory formation after mild COVID-19. TCRdb independently ran MiXCR on the 5' RACE reads; one entry per CDR3 protein. The sample records about 160,000 distinct CDR3 sequences, roughly 31% being singletons. The sequenced material came from PBMCs or a T cell subset sorted from them (not recorded which). These receptor sequences come from an adult woman who had mild COVID-19 (a few samples of this study predate the infection). Cell type and time point are not known. The CDR3 runs from the conserved cysteine through the conserved F or W. The D gene is left open where the match is weak. Clone size is not always given. Where it is, it says once, few, many or a class for expanded clones.

CASRRTAANTGELFF	TGTGCCAGCAGACGGACAGCCGCGAACACCGGGGAGCTGTTTTTT	TRBJ2-2	NA	TRBV27	NA
CASSVAIDPPVDEQFF	TGTGCCAGCAGCGTAGCTATAGATCCCCCGGTCGATGAGCAGTTCTTC	TRBJ2-1	NA	TRBV9	NA
CASSQTGLAGAGELFF	TGTGCCAGCAGTCAAACGGGACTAGCGGGGGCCGGGGAGCTGTTTTTT	TRBJ2-2	few	TRBV4-2	TRBD2
CASSFWEGDTGELFF	TGTGCCAGCAGTTTTTGGGAAGGGGACACCGGGGAGCTGTTTTTT	TRBJ2-2	NA	TRBV12-3/TRBV12-4	NA
CASSPRTGSVKNIQYF	TGCGCCAGCAGCCCGCGGACAGGTTCTGTCAAAAACATTCAGTACTTC	TRBJ2-4	NA	TRBV5-1	TRBD1
CASSGLSPSTDTQYF	TGTGCCAGCAGTGGACTCTCCCCTAGCACAGATACGCAGTATTTT	TRBJ2-3	NA	TRBV7-9	NA
CASSRVNQPQHF	TGTGCCAGCAGTAGAGTTAATCAGCCCCAGCATTTT	TRBJ1-5	NA	TRBV12-3/TRBV12-4	NA
CSADRGDGYTF	TGCAGCGCTGACAGGGGGGATGGCTACACCTTC	TRBJ1-2	NA	TRBV29-1	TRBD1
CASSFSGTDPRNEQFF	TGTGCCAGCAGTTTCTCCGGGACCGATCCCCGCAATGAGCAGTTCTTC	TRBJ2-1	NA	TRBV12-3/TRBV12-4	NA
CSARGLAWDSPLHF	TGCAGTGCTAGAGGACTGGCATGGGATTCACCCCTCCACTTT	TRBJ1-6	few	TRBV20-1	NA
CSVRGTGTGELFF	TGCAGCGTGCGGGGTACAGGGACCGGGGAGCTGTTTTTT	TRBJ2-2	NA	TRBV29-1	NA
CASSLARGSETQYF	TGTGCCAGCAGCTTAGCGCGGGGCAGTGAGACCCAGTACTTC	TRBJ2-5	few	TRBV7-2	NA
CASSYRVHPEAFF	TGTGCCAGCAGCTACAGGGTTCACCCTGAAGCTTTCTTT	TRBJ1-1	few	TRBV12-3/TRBV12-4	NA
CSARGGESYEQYF	TGCAGTGCTAGGGGTGGGGAGTCCTACGAGCAGTACTTC	TRBJ2-7	NA	TRBV20-1	NA
CSVSGTERSYNEQFF	TGCAGCGTATCCGGGACAGAGCGCTCCTACAATGAGCAGTTCTTC	TRBJ2-1	NA	TRBV29-1	TRBD1
CASSQEFGRGNQPQHF	TGCGCCAGCAGCCAAGAGTTTGGCAGGGGCAATCAGCCCCAGCATTTT	TRBJ1-5	NA	TRBV4-1	NA
CSARSLAGGSYNEQFF	TGCAGTGCTAGATCACTAGCGGGGGGCTCCTACAATGAGCAGTTCTTC	TRBJ2-1	few	TRBV20-1	TRBD2
CASSDAGSGDTQYF	TGTGCCAGCAGTGATGCAGGGTCAGGAGATACGCAGTATTTT	TRBJ2-3	NA	TRBV2	NA
CASSSRGLLSGNTIYF	TGTGCCAGCAGTTCAAGGGGGCTGCTCTCTGGAAACACCATATATTTT	TRBJ1-3	NA	TRBV12-3/TRBV12-4	TRBD1
CASSPTRHNEQFF	TGTGCCAGCAGTCCGACTAGGCACAATGAGCAGTTCTTC	TRBJ2-1	few	TRBV27	NA
CSARLAGPSTDTQYF	TGCAGTGCTAGATTAGCGGGTCCCAGCACAGATACGCAGTATTTT	TRBJ2-3	few	TRBV20-1	TRBD2
CSAKPGGASYEQYF	TGCAGTGCTAAACCAGGAGGGGCCTCCTACGAGCAGTACTTC	TRBJ2-7	NA	TRBV20-1	NA
CASSSLGWETQYF	TGTGCCAGCAGCTCCCTTGGCTGGGAGACCCAGTACTTC	TRBJ2-5	few	TRBV7-2	NA
CASRVGSSYNEQFF	TGTGCCAGTCGGGTCGGCAGCTCCTACAATGAGCAGTTCTTC	TRBJ2-1	few	TRBV19	NA